This TCR beta chain comes out of a study of blood T cell repertoires in COVID-19. TCRdb's copy holds only in-frame clones and misses some; the assay was immunoSEQ multiplex PCR. The sample records approximately 260,000 clones, approximately 82% being singletons. CDR1 and CDR2 from the germline V gene are SNHLY and FYNNEI. Between the trimmed V and J ends, which lost 8 bases and 4 bases, there was a span of 14 bases. The CDR3 loop spans 13 amino acids. The TCR sequence derives from a woman at least 80 years old with active or convalescent COVID-19. The sequenced material came from peripheral blood. The rearrangement uses TRBV2 and TRBJ1-2; a weak D match, TRBD1 (5 bases). Here the CDR3 DNA reads TGTGCCAGCCATGCAGGGTCCCTCTATGGCTACACCTTC. This sequence encodes CASHAGSLYGYTF.